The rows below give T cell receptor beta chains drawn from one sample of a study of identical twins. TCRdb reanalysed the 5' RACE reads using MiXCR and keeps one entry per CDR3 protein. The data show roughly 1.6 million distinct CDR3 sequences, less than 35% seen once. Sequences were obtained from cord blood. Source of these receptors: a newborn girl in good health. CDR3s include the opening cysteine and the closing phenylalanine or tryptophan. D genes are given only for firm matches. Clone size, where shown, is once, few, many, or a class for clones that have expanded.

CDR3aa: CASSLRVVHGELFF
CDR3nt: TGTGCCAGCAGCTTGCGGGTCGTGCACGGGGAGCTGTTTTTT
len: 14
j_gene: TRBJ2-2
abundance: NA
v_gene: TRBV5-4
d_gene: NA

CDR3aa: CASSFPIQGRQETQYF
CDR3nt: TGCGCCAGCAGCTTCCCGATACAGGGTCGCCAAGAGACCCAGTACTTC
len: 16
j_gene: TRBJ2-5
abundance: NA
v_gene: TRBV5-1
d_gene: NA

CDR3aa: CASNKPQHF
CDR3nt: TGTGCCAGCAACAAGCCCCAGCATTTT
len: 9
j_gene: TRBJ1-5
abundance: NA
v_gene: TRBV27
d_gene: NA

CDR3aa: CASSRLAPQETQYF
CDR3nt: TGTGCCAGCAGCCGACTAGCACCGCAAGAGACCCAGTACTTC
len: 14
j_gene: TRBJ2-5
abundance: NA
v_gene: TRBV5-6
d_gene: TRBD2

CDR3aa: CASSRADGPNYGYTF
CDR3nt: TGTGCCAGCAGCCGGGCTGACGGGCCTAACTATGGCTACACCTTC
len: 15
j_gene: TRBJ1-2
abundance: NA
v_gene: TRBV13
d_gene: NA

CDR3aa: CSEEALLYVGEQYF
CDR3nt: TGCAGTGAGGAAGCGCTCCTATATGTTGGCGAGCAGTACTTC
len: 14
j_gene: TRBJ2-7
abundance: NA
v_gene: TRBV20-1
d_gene: NA

CDR3aa: CSVVQGINTEAFF
CDR3nt: TGCAGCGTTGTGCAGGGGATCAACACTGAAGCTTTCTTT
len: 13
j_gene: TRBJ1-1
abundance: few
v_gene: TRBV29-1
d_gene: NA

CDR3aa: CASSHDPMEQFF
CDR3nt: TGTGCCAGCAGCCACGACCCTATGGAGCAGTTCTTC
len: 12
j_gene: TRBJ2-1
abundance: NA
v_gene: TRBV14
d_gene: NA

CDR3aa: CASSLMITGNTGELFF
CDR3nt: TGTGCCAGCAGCTTGATGATCACAGGGAACACCGGGGAGCTGTTTTTT
len: 16
j_gene: TRBJ2-2
abundance: NA
v_gene: TRBV7-9
d_gene: NA

CDR3aa: CASGSLTGHSYNEQFF
CDR3nt: TGTGCTAGTGGTTCGCTGACAGGACACTCCTACAATGAGCAGTTCTTC
len: 16
j_gene: TRBJ2-1
abundance: few
v_gene: TRBV12-5
d_gene: NA

CDR3aa: CSSQTSGDERYF
CDR3nt: TGCAGCTCCCAGACTAGCGGGGACGAGCGGTACTTC
len: 12
j_gene: TRBJ2-5
abundance: NA
v_gene: TRBV29-1
d_gene: TRBD2

CDR3aa: CASSEHRGGPYNEQFF
CDR3nt: TGTGCCAGCAGTGAACATCGGGGGGGCCCCTACAATGAGCAGTTCTTC
len: 16
j_gene: TRBJ2-1
abundance: few
v_gene: TRBV2
d_gene: TRBD2

CDR3aa: CASSPRLAERDTQYF
CDR3nt: TGTGCCAGCTCACCAAGACTAGCGGAGAGGGATACGCAGTATTTT
len: 15
j_gene: TRBJ2-3
abundance: few
v_gene: TRBV18
d_gene: TRBD2

CDR3aa: CSAIGGNSNQPQHF
CDR3nt: TGCAGTGCCATTGGGGGGAATAGCAATCAGCCCCAGCATTTT
len: 14
j_gene: TRBJ1-5
abundance: NA
v_gene: TRBV20-1
d_gene: NA

CDR3aa: CASSYTNSPLHF
CDR3nt: TGTGCCAGCAGTTACACTAATTCACCCCTCCACTTT
len: 12
j_gene: TRBJ1-6
abundance: NA
v_gene: TRBV6-5
d_gene: NA

CDR3aa: CAISGGGTDGYTF
CDR3nt: TGTGCCATCAGTGGTGGGGGGACAGATGGCTACACCTTC
len: 13
j_gene: TRBJ1-2
abundance: NA
v_gene: TRBV10-3
d_gene: TRBD1

CDR3aa: CASSFSPTERFF
CDR3nt: TGTGCCAGCAGCTTCTCGCCAACCGAGCGGTTCTTC
len: 12
j_gene: TRBJ2-1
abundance: NA
v_gene: TRBV11-2
d_gene: NA

CDR3aa: CSVEWAYMNTEAFF
CDR3nt: TGCAGCGTTGAATGGGCTTACATGAACACTGAAGCTTTCTTT
len: 14
j_gene: TRBJ1-1
abundance: few
v_gene: TRBV29-1
d_gene: NA

CDR3aa: CASTRQVANTGELFF
CDR3nt: TGCGCCAGCACCAGACAGGTCGCGAACACCGGGGAGCTGTTTTTT
len: 15
j_gene: TRBJ2-2
abundance: NA
v_gene: TRBV5-1
d_gene: NA

CDR3aa: CASSELTPSEQYF
CDR3nt: TGTGCCAGCAGTGAACTAACTCCTAGCGAGCAGTACTTC
len: 13
j_gene: TRBJ2-7
abundance: few
v_gene: TRBV12-3/TRBV12-4
d_gene: NA

CDR3aa: CASSYSSSYGYTF
CDR3nt: TGTGCCAGCAGCTACAGCTCCTCCTATGGCTACACCTTC
len: 13
j_gene: TRBJ1-2
abundance: many
v_gene: TRBV27
d_gene: NA

CDR3aa: CASSRSTGGSSYNSPLHF
CDR3nt: TGTGCCAGCAGCCGATCGACGGGAGGGAGCTCCTATAATTCACCCCTCCACTTT
len: 18
j_gene: TRBJ1-6
abundance: NA
v_gene: TRBV7-8
d_gene: NA

CDR3aa: CSVTTAGQGSSNQPQHF
CDR3nt: TGCAGTGTCACAACCGCGGGACAGGGGTCTAGCAATCAGCCCCAGCATTTT
len: 17
j_gene: TRBJ1-5
abundance: NA
v_gene: TRBV20-1
d_gene: TRBD1

CDR3aa: CASSLGLRDTEAFF
CDR3nt: TGCGCCAGCAGCTTGGGGTTAAGGGACACTGAAGCTTTCTTT
len: 14
j_gene: TRBJ1-1
abundance: few
v_gene: TRBV5-1
d_gene: NA

CDR3aa: CASSLVTSSACNEQFF
CDR3nt: TGTGCCAGCAGCTTGGTCACTAGCAGTGCCTGCAATGAGCAGTTCTTC
len: 16
j_gene: TRBJ2-1
abundance: NA
v_gene: TRBV7-8
d_gene: NA

CDR3aa: CASSSLDSFNEKLFF
CDR3nt: TGTGCCAGCAGCTCGCTGGACAGCTTTAATGAAAAACTGTTTTTT
len: 15
j_gene: TRBJ1-4
abundance: few
v_gene: TRBV7-8
d_gene: NA

CDR3aa: CSARLVLAGRYEQYF
CDR3nt: TGCAGTGCTAGATTGGTCCTAGCGGGGAGGTATGAGCAGTACTTC
len: 15
j_gene: TRBJ2-5
abundance: NA
v_gene: TRBV20-1
d_gene: TRBD2

CDR3aa: CASSYSRGVHEQYF
CDR3nt: TGTGCCAGCAGTTACTCAAGGGGGGTTCACGAGCAGTACTTC
len: 14
j_gene: TRBJ2-7
abundance: NA
v_gene: TRBV6-6
d_gene: NA

CDR3aa: CASSQDFNVREMASGEAFF
CDR3nt: TGTGCCAGCAGCCAAGATTTTAACGTTCGAGAGATGGCTTCTGGTGAAGCTTTCTTT
len: 19
j_gene: TRBJ1-1
abundance: NA
v_gene: TRBV4-2
d_gene: NA

CDR3aa: CASSYRREGSYEQYF
CDR3nt: TGTGCCAGCAGTTATAGACGGGAGGGCTCCTACGAGCAGTACTTC
len: 15
j_gene: TRBJ2-7
abundance: few
v_gene: TRBV6-5
d_gene: TRBD2

CDR3aa: CASSFIGYEQYF
CDR3nt: TGTGCCAGCAGTTTCATTGGCTACGAGCAGTACTTC
len: 12
j_gene: TRBJ2-7
abundance: many
v_gene: TRBV12-3/TRBV12-4
d_gene: NA

CDR3aa: CASSQIRSGSYNEQFF
CDR3nt: TGTGCCAGCAGCCAAATAAGGTCCGGCTCCTACAATGAGCAGTTCTTC
len: 16
j_gene: TRBJ2-1
abundance: few
v_gene: TRBV21-1
d_gene: NA

CDR3aa: CASSQSLLAFISYNEQFF
CDR3nt: TGCGCCAGCAGCCAATCCCTTCTAGCGTTCATCTCCTACAATGAGCAGTTCTTC
len: 18
j_gene: TRBJ2-1
abundance: once
v_gene: TRBV4-1
d_gene: NA

CDR3aa: CASSFDRGANEQFF
CDR3nt: TGTGCCAGCAGCTTCGACCGGGGGGCCAATGAGCAGTTCTTC
len: 14
j_gene: TRBJ2-1
abundance: many
v_gene: TRBV11-1
d_gene: NA

CDR3aa: CASIPAGFSSYNEQFF
CDR3nt: TGTGCCAGCATCCCCGCGGGTTTTAGCTCCTACAATGAGCAGTTCTTC
len: 16
j_gene: TRBJ2-1
abundance: NA
v_gene: TRBV2
d_gene: NA

CDR3aa: CASSFSLHQPQHF
CDR3nt: TGTGCCAGCAGTTTCAGCCTACATCAGCCCCAGCATTTT
len: 13
j_gene: TRBJ1-5
abundance: few
v_gene: TRBV6-2/TRBV6-3
d_gene: NA

CDR3aa: CASSQVPASYNEQFF
CDR3nt: TGTGCCAGCAGCCAAGTCCCTGCTTCCTACAATGAGCAGTTCTTC
len: 15
j_gene: TRBJ2-1
abundance: NA
v_gene: TRBV14
d_gene: NA

CDR3aa: CASSQEGDYQPQHF
CDR3nt: TGCGCCAGCAGCCAAGAAGGGGACTATCAGCCCCAGCATTTT
len: 14
j_gene: TRBJ1-5
abundance: few
v_gene: TRBV4-1
d_gene: NA

CDR3aa: CASSPTLAGRRDTQYF
CDR3nt: TGTGCCAGCAGCCCGACTCTAGCGGGAAGGCGAGATACGCAGTATTTT
len: 16
j_gene: TRBJ2-3
abundance: NA
v_gene: TRBV12-3/TRBV12-4
d_gene: TRBD2

CDR3aa: CASSYRGTSNNEQFF
CDR3nt: TGTGCCAGCAGTTACAGGGGGACTAGCAACAATGAGCAGTTCTTC
len: 15
j_gene: TRBJ2-1
abundance: NA
v_gene: TRBV6-2/TRBV6-3
d_gene: TRBD2

CDR3aa: CASSSQTSAPDTQYF
CDR3nt: TGTGCCAGCAGCTCGCAGACTAGCGCGCCCGATACGCAGTATTTT
len: 15
j_gene: TRBJ2-3
abundance: once
v_gene: TRBV7-9
d_gene: TRBD2

CDR3aa: CASSWTSFGANVLTF
CDR3nt: TGTGCCAGCAGCTGGACTAGTTTTGGGGCCAACGTCCTGACTTTC
len: 15
j_gene: TRBJ2-6
abundance: NA
v_gene: TRBV5-5
d_gene: TRBD2

CDR3aa: CASTWDREKVDTQYF
CDR3nt: TGTGCCAGCACCTGGGACAGAGAAAAAGTGGATACGCAGTATTTT
len: 15
j_gene: TRBJ2-3
abundance: NA
v_gene: TRBV28
d_gene: TRBD1